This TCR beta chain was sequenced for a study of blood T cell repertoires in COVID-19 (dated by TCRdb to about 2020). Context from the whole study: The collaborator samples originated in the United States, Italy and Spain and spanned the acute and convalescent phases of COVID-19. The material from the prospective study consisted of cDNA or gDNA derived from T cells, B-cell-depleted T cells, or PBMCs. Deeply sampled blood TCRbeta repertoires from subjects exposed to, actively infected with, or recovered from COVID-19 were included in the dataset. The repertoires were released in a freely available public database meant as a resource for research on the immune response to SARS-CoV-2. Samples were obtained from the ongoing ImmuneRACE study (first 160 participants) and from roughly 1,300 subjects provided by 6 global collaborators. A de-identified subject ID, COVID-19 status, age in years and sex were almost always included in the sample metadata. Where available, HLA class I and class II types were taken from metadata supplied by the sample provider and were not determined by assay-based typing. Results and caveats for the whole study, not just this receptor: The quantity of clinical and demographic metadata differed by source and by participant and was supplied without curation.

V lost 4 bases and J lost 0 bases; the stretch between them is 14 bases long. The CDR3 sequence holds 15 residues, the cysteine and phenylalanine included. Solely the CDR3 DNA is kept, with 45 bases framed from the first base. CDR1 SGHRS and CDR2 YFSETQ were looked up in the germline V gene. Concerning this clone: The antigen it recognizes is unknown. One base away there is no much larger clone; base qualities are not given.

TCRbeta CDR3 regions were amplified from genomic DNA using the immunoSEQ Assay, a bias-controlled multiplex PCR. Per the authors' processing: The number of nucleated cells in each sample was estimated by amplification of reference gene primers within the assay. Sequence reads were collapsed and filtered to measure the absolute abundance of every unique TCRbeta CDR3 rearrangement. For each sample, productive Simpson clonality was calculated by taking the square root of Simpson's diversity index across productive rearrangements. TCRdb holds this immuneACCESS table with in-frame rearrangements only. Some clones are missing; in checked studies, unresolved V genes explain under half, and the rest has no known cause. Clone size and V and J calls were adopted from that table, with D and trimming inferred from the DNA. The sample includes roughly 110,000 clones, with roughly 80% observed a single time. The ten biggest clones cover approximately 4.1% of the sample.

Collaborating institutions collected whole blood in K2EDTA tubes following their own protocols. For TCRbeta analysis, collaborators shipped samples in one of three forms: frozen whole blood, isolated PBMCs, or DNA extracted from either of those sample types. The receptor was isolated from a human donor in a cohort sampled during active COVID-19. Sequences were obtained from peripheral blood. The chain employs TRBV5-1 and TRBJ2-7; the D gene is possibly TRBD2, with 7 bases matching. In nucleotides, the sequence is TGCGCCAGCAGCGGGGGGGGACAAAGCTCCTACGAGCAGTACTTC. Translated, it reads CASSGGGQSSYEQYF.